This T cell receptor beta chain was identified in a study of cytomegalovirus exposure and HLA in healthy donors. Study-level information: There were roughly 110 million unique TCR beta sequences, drawn from about 179 million T cells, in an earlier analysis. Study findings and constraints: In the analysis, some V segments, TRBV6-2 and TRBV6-3 included, were excluded as indistinguishable. The authors enumerated over 150 TCR beta chains as linked to cytomegalovirus.

Germline V gives CDR1 PRHDT, CDR2 FYEKMQ (reference sequence). The CDR3 is 15 amino acids. The junction had 1 base not matched to a gene; V was cut back by 3 bases and J by 1 base. In the PCR, 60 Vbeta and 13 Jbeta primers were used. Under the authors' procedure: Approximately 73 million unique TCR beta chains, 10 million to 14 million shared, were counted in a later analysis. The assay was immunoSEQ multiplex PCR, and TCRdb's table has in-frame clones only and misses some. For V, J and clone size, that table is used; D and trimming come from the DNA. The sample yields 60,000 to 80,000 clones, less than 85% seen once. The sample holds a few counts of this clone. Antigen unknown.

The V and J genes are TRBV13 and TRBJ2-1; TRBD2 agrees at 9 bases. The receptor's source is a woman between 25 and 40 years old in good health and CMV-seronegative. The sample comprised PBMCs. Here the CDR3 DNA reads TGTGCCAGCAGCTTTCTAGCGGGGTCCTACAATGAGCAGTTCTTC. Translation: CASSFLAGSYNEQFF.